The clone carrying this T cell receptor beta chain turned up a few times. Its target is not known. Time point defined: pre-sensitization, week 0. Treatment indicated: therapeutic diphenylcyclopropenone sensitization with weekly scalp DPC. The library gave individual cDNA molecules unique molecular identifiers. Per the authors' pipeline: A per-sample median of approximately 100,000 TCRs was observed, with a range of roughly 20,000 to 750,000. TCRdb used MiXCR to reprocess the RACE reads, holding one entry per CDR3 protein. Here the V and J calls rest on TCRdb's processing, not on the authors' analysis. The sample gives a few hundred thousand distinct CDR3 sequences, 5% to 6.5% of which show up once; about 7.7% is in the top ten. This sample stems from a study of human T cells and chemical hapten exposure. Study summary: There were per-sample TCR yield variations, arising mainly from small pooled library volume differences.

General observations from the study: Against controls, expanded TCRs gave rise to significantly more large CDR3 similarity clusters.

Trimming removed 4 bases from V and 13 bases from J, with 27 bases in between. CDR1 is MGHRA and CDR2 is YSYEKL in the germline V gene. The CDR3 runs to 16 residues. This specimen consisted of whole blood, obtained in connection with sensitization to the hapten diphenylcyclopropenone (DPC). The chain employs TRBV4-1 and TRBJ2-3, with D possibly called TRBD1 or TRBD2 (5 bases each). The source of this sequence is a young woman with alopecia areata. Some clones in this sample may be carry-over from other donors' samples. CDR3 sequence reads: CASSPGVGERIVSEYF. DNA of the CDR3: TGCGCCAGCAGCCCCGGAGTAGGGGAGCGGATCGTCTCCGAGTATTTT.